Below, one T cell receptor (beta chain) is given with its context. The clone's antigen remains unknown. Base-call qualities are not available, and no considerably larger clone is one nucleotide away. The data derive from a study of PD-1 blockade in classical Hodgkin lymphoma (dated by TCRdb to about 2020). The study in broad terms: Nivolumab dosing was 3 mg/kg intravenously every 2 weeks, continuing until either disease progression or unacceptable toxicity. To define a peripheral blood immune signature of response to PD-1 blockade in classical Hodgkin lymphoma, the study combined TCR beta sequencing with CyTOF. The research as a whole found: Lower diversity was seen in patients whose nivolumab began less than 1 year after ASCT, and these patients were left out of later analyses so that immune reconstitution would not confound the results. CD4+ but not CD8+ TCR diversity rose significantly by C4D1 (p=0.0027 vs p=0.16), most apparent in complete responders (p=0.02). The study was restricted to a single clinical trial cohort, and the causes of repertoire differences, possibly disease activity or prior therapy, were left undefined. Trial patients with a complete response had baseline diversity similar to that of newly diagnosed patients, while partial responders and progressors had significantly lower diversity. Baseline TCR diversity was reported to be lower in newly diagnosed patients than in healthy donors and to be lower still in relapsed/refractory patients.

The time point label, as the study defines it: cycle 1 day 1 (C1D1), immediately before nivolumab initiation. Every trial patient had relapsed following autologous stem cell transplantation, and prior brentuximab vedotin exposure was what differed among cohorts A, B and C. Using a Miltenyi CD8+ T cell isolation kit, CD8+ T cells were purified from thawed PBMCs through magnetic negative selection. The trial cohort included 50 to 60 patients with relapsed/refractory classical Hodgkin lymphoma, and each patient had a best overall response of complete response, partial response or progressive disease. Trial patients were treated with single-agent nivolumab in the multi-cohort phase II CheckMate 205 trial. An independent review committee assessed best overall response by applying the 2007 International Working Group response criteria. Trial PBMCs were collected immediately before nivolumab initiation (C1D1) and during therapy at cycle 2 day 1 and cycle 4 day 1. Peripheral blood was collected in 8 mL Vacutainer Cell Preparation Tubes, from which PBMCs were isolated by centrifugation and then cryopreserved. Purified CD4+ and CD8+ fractions were prepared only for cases in which an additional PBMC sample was available. Magnetically labelled cells were depleted on LS columns in a quadroMACS separator, and the flow-through was collected as the purified fraction.

Genomic DNA was isolated using the Qiagen DNeasy kit from unsorted PBMCs as well as from negatively selected CD4+ and CD8+ fractions. TCR beta CDR3 regions were subjected to amplification by immunoSEQ multiplex PCR with primers that anneal to V and J segments. A synthetic immune receptor repertoire was used to minimize amplification bias, and any residual bias was removed computationally once sequencing was done. The original methods were these. Custom Python scripts were used to quantify repertoire diversity as the Shannon entropy index. Unsorted, CD4+ and CD8+ repertoires were examined separately, except in combined analyses, for which CD4+ and CD8+ sequences were merged in silico. A clone was considered expanded if an increase in frequency of at least 2-fold after treatment relative to C1D1 was found, and a pseudocount of 0.5 was applied to clones undetected at baseline. Clones with 0 or 1 copy at C1D1 were classified as singleton clones, and clones with 2 or more copies were classified as non-singleton clones. Clones expanded in unsorted samples were annotated as CD4+, CD8+ or unknown by matching protein sequences in sorted samples from the same patient. Wilcoxon tests on paired samples were used to test changes in diversity from C1D1 to C4D1. TCRdb's version of the immuneACCESS table is confined to in-frame rearrangements and falls short of the full clone set. An unresolved V gene accounts for under half of the shortfall where checked; the remainder is of unknown origin. V and J calls and clone size follow that table, whereas D and trimming were derived from the DNA. For this sample the table gives 12,000 or so clones, of which approximately 84% were detected only once. The ten largest clones take up around 41% of the sample.

The source of this sequence is a human donor with classical Hodgkin lymphoma. The sequencing used CD8+ T cells from blood, collected at baseline.

The DNA reads TGTGCCAGCAGCCCCCTATCGGACAACTATGGCTACACCTTC. This codes for CASSPLSDNYGYTF. The chain is assembled from TRBV11-3 and TRBJ1-2, with no confidently assigned D gene. From the cysteine up to the phenylalanine, the CDR3 has a length of 14 residues. The sequence is cut down to CDR3 DNA, 42 bases in frame from base 1. CDR1 SGHNT and CDR2 YENEEA are derived from the germline V gene. Trimming takes 5 bases from V and 2 bases from J, and the germline ends sit 12 bases apart.